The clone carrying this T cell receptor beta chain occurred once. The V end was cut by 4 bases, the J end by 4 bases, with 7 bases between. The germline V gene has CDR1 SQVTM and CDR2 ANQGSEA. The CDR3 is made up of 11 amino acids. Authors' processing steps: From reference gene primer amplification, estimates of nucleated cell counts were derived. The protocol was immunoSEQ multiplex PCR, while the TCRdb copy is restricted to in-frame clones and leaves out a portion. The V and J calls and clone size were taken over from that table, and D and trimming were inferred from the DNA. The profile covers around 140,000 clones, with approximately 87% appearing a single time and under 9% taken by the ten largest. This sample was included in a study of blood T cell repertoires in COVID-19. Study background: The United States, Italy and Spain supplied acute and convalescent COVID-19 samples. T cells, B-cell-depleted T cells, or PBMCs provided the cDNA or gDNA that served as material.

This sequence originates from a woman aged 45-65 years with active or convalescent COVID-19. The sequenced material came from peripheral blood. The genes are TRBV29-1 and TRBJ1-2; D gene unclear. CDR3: CSVVQVYGYTF. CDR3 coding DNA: TGCAGCGTTGTCCAGGTCTATGGCTACACCTTC.